The 32 T cell receptor beta chains listed next were all sequenced from one sample in a study of cytomegalovirus exposure and HLA in healthy donors. The PCR ran on 60 Vbeta and 13 Jbeta primers. The data were produced by immunoSEQ multiplex PCR, yet TCRdb's version contains in-frame clones alone and is incomplete. The sample has more than 150,000 clones; 76% are singletons. Input material: PBMCs. These receptors all stem from a man aged 18 to 29 in good health and CMV-seronegative.

The V gene is TRBV21-1, the J gene TRBJ2-5; the DNA was not used to check the table's D call, TRBD2. TRBV21-1 constitutes a pseudogene. The CDR3 totals 18 residues. CDR3 residues: CASSKVDEKRGGLETQYF. CDR3 nucleotide sequence: TGTGCCAGCAGCAAAGTAGATGAAAAGCGGGGGGGCCTCGAGACCCAGTACTTC.

The chain combines TRBV9 with TRBJ1-5, with 11 bases lining up with TRBD1. V lost 4 bases, J lost 4 bases, and 4 bases stayed unmatched. CDR3 length: 15 residues. The V gene's germline CDR1 is SGDLS and CDR2 YYNGEE. CDR3 loop: CASSLGTGGNQPQHF. DNA of the CDR3: TGTGCCAGCAGCTTGGGGACAGGGGGAAATCAGCCCCAGCATTTT.

The CDR3 bases are TGTGCCAGCAGGCGGGACAGGGATAATATCTATGGCTACACCTTC. Protein product: CASRRDRDNIYGYTF. The gene calls are TRBV6-1 and TRBJ1-2, with 9 bases that match TRBD1. V gave up 6 bases and J gave up 4 bases; unmatched junction bases: 9. Germline V gene lookup returns CDR1 MNHNS and CDR2 SASEGT. CDR3 length: 15 residues.

The chain uses TRBV21-1 and TRBJ1-4; the D call in the table, TRBD1, was not verified against the DNA. TRBV21-1 is a pseudogene. The CDR3 length is 15 residues. The CDR3, as DNA: TGTGCCAGCAGCAAAGCAGGACAGGATAATGAAAAACTGTTTTTT. Translated: CASSKAGQDNEKLFF.

The chain recombines TRBV9 with TRBJ2-7; TRBD2 matches 8 bases. Per germline, CDR1 SGDLS and CDR2 YYNGEE. The ends lost 3 bases at V and 2 bases at J; junction bases unmatched: 4. This CDR3 has 14 amino acids. CDR3 region: CASSESGGTYEQYF. CDR3 nucleotide sequence: TGTGCCAGCAGCGAAAGCGGGGGCACCTACGAGCAGTACTTC.

This clone was picked up a small number of times. This CDR3 is also generated by other DNA sequences in the sample. The chain carries TRBV27 and TRBJ1-5; tentatively, D is TRBD1 (5 bases). This CDR3 has 14 residues. V was shortened by 2 bases and J by 2 bases, with 7 bases between the two germline ends. Per germline, CDR1 MNHEY and CDR2 SMNVEV (reference sequence). This chain's CDR3 is CASSLGGGNQPQHF. The CDR3 bases are TGTGCCAGCAGTTTAGGGGGGGGCAATCAGCCCCAGCATTTT.

This clone was counted a single time. This chain links TRBV2 with TRBJ2-5; 7 positions agree with TRBD1. The J call is in doubt because the DNA end fits TRBJ2-7 better. The germline gives CDR1 SNHLY, CDR2 FYNNEI. CDR3 length equals 14 residues. The CDR3 nucleotides are TGTGCCAGCAGTGAGGCAGCAGGGGGCTACGAGCAGTACTTC. Translated: CASSEAAGGYEQYF.

This clone was recorded only once. V gene TRBV5-1 combines with J gene TRBJ2-5; D unclear. The DNA end is more similar to TRBJ2-7, so the J call may be wrong. The CDR3 covers 11 residues. Looked up from germline, CDR1 is SGHRS and CDR2 is YFSETQ. This chain's CDR3 is CASSLLGEQYF. DNA for the CDR3: TGCGCCAGCAGCTTATTGGGCGAGCAGTACTTC.

This chain uses TRBV6-5 with TRBJ2-7; 8 bases agree with TRBD2. CDR3 length: 14 residues. CDR1 and CDR2 from the germline V gene are MNHEY and SVGAGI. V shed 2 bases, J shed 4 bases, and the junction held 4 bases outside the gene matches. Written as DNA, the CDR3 is TGTGCCAGCAGTTACGGGACTAGAGGGTACGAGCAGTACTTC. Translation gives CASSYGTRGYEQYF.

The chain couples TRBV27 to TRBJ2-5; TRBD1 is a possible D gene (5 bases). The CDR3 has 14 amino acids. Germline V gene data show CDR1 as MNHEY and CDR2 as SMNVEV (reference sequence). V was pared by 0 bases and J by 1 base, with 6 bases between. In nucleotides, the CDR3 is TGTGCCAGCAGTTTATCCAGGGCCCAAGAGACCCAGTACTTC. It codes for CASSLSRAQETQYF.

The J gene is TRBJ1-1, the V gene TRBV18; TRBD1 agrees at 8 bases. CDR3 size: 14 residues. J lost 1 base, V lost 6 bases, and 4 bases had no gene match. Per the germline V gene, CDR1 is KGHSH and CDR2 is LQKENI. The CDR3: CASSLDRGNTEAFF. CDR3 bases: TGTGCCAGCTCCCTAGACAGGGGGAACACTGAAGCTTTCTTT.

The V and J genes are TRBV7-9 and TRBJ2-7; D is possibly TRBD1 (6 bases). The CDR3 runs 13 residues. Germline-derived CDR1 and CDR2 are SEHNR and FQNEAQ (reference sequence). Trimming took 5 bases from V and 4 from J, leaving 12 bases between them. The CDR3 protein is CASSPGTWYEQYF. The CDR3 region has the DNA TGTGCCAGCAGCCCTGGGACATGGTACGAGCAGTACTTC.

This chain uses TRBV9 with TRBJ2-2, with a tentative D call TRBD2 (5 bases). Trimming left V 3 bases short and J 2 bases short, with 14 bases between. The CDR3 is made up of 16 amino acids. CDR1 is SGDLS, CDR2 YYNGEE, per germline. The DNA for the CDR3 is TGTGCCAGCAGCGCAACGGGGTATCGAAACACCGGGGAGCTGTTTTTT. Translated: CASSATGYRNTGELFF.

The rearrangement links TRBV21-1 to TRBJ2-3; the table's TRBD1 call for D was not verified on the DNA. TRBV21-1 is a documented pseudogene. The CDR3 length is 16 residues. CDR3 loop: CASSKAWTGGADTQYF. The CDR3 DNA follows: TGTGCCAGCAGCAAAGCTTGGACAGGGGGCGCAGATACGCAGTATTTT.

The J gene is TRBJ2-3, the V gene TRBV29-1; TRBD1 matches 7 bases. Looked up from germline, CDR1 is SQVTM and CDR2 is ANQGSEA. V lost 7 bases and J lost 1; bases outside the gene matches: 5. The CDR3 length is 13 residues. CDR3 nucleotides: TGCAGCGCCGCCGGGACAGGCACAGATACGCAGTATTTT. Residues: CSAAGTGTDTQYF.

The chain recombines TRBV30 with TRBJ1-6; no firm D call. This CDR3 spans 14 amino acids. The V end lost 1 base, the J end lost 5 bases, and 9 bases lay between the germline ends. Germline V lookup: CDR1 GTSNPN, CDR2 SVGIG (reference sequence). The CDR3 protein is CAWSGPRDNSPLHF. CDR3 nucleotides: TGTGCCTGGAGTGGACCTCGGGATAATTCACCCCTCCACTTT.

This clone was detected a few times. This sequence joins TRBV28 and TRBJ1-3, with D maybe TRBD1 (5 bases). V was shortened by 6 bases and J by 2 bases, with 14 bases between the two germline ends. This CDR3 has 15 residues. CDR1 and CDR2 from the germline V gene are MDHEN and SYDVKM. In nucleotides, the CDR3 is TGTGCCAGCAGCTCTATTGGGGGGGCTGGAAACACCATATATTTT. As protein: CASSSIGGAGNTIYF.

The chain has TRBV28 and TRBJ2-2; D possibly corresponds to TRBD2 (6 bases). CDR1 is MDHEN, CDR2 SYDVKM, per germline. This CDR3 comprises 15 residues. V shed 8 bases and J shed 6 bases, with 19 bases lying between them. The CDR3 DNA sequence: TGTGCCAGCGGTAGGAGGGATTGGCGTCCCGGGGAGCTGTTTTTT. This codes for CASGRRDWRPGELFF.

The rearrangement joins TRBV27 to TRBJ1-1; D is possibly TRBD1 (6 bases). Germline-derived CDR1 and CDR2 are MNHEY and SMNVEV (reference sequence). The CDR3 is made up of 13 amino acids. V dropped 3 bases and J dropped 7 bases, with 12 bases sitting between them. CDR3 in amino acids: CASSFGGRGEAFF. In DNA form, the CDR3 reads TGTGCCAGCAGTTTTGGGGGCAGGGGTGAAGCTTTCTTT.

This clone was counted only a few times. This sequence joins TRBV11-1 and TRBJ1-1; the D gene is possibly TRBD1 (6 bases). In germline, CDR1 is SGHAT, CDR2 FQDESV (reference sequence). The CDR3 consists of 13 residues. V gave up 5 bases and J gave up 5 bases, with 12 bases separating them. The CDR3 DNA is TGTGCCAGCAGCCCCTACAGGGAAACTGAAGCTTTCTTT. Amino acid sequence: CASSPYRETEAFF.

The rearrangement links TRBV2 to TRBJ2-7; TRBD2 might be the D (5 bases). Trimming removed 3 bases at V and 7 bases at J, with 13 bases between. There are 13 residues in the CDR3. From germline, CDR1 is SNHLY and CDR2 FYNNEI. The CDR3 nucleotides read TGTGCCAGCAGTGACAGGACTTCAACGGAGCAGTACTTC. This sequence encodes CASSDRTSTEQYF.

The rearrangement uses TRBV5-1 and TRBJ2-7; 7 nucleotides match TRBD1. CDR3 length: 15 residues. The germline V gene encodes CDR1 SGHRS and CDR2 YFSETQ. With 4 bases clipped from V and 2 bases from J, the junction kept 9 bases outside the gene matches. The CDR3 region is CASSPGQYSTYEQYF. In DNA form, the CDR3 reads TGCGCCAGCAGCCCGGGACAGTACTCTACCTACGAGCAGTACTTC.

This chain uses TRBV28 with TRBJ2-7; 9 bases agree with TRBD2. This CDR3 is 14 amino acids long. Looked up from germline, CDR1 is MDHEN and CDR2 is SYDVKM. The V gene end was trimmed by 5 bases and the J gene end by 2 bases; junction bases not matched to a gene: 4. Here the CDR3 reads CASSRLADPYEQYF. The CDR3 DNA reads as TGTGCCAGCAGTAGACTAGCGGACCCCTACGAGCAGTACTTC.

The gene calls are TRBV6-1 and TRBJ1-3, with a possible D match to TRBD1 (5 bases). The V gene lost 6 bases and the J gene lost 1 base, with 10 bases spanning the gap. The CDR3 is 14 residues long. The germline V gene has CDR1 MNHNS and CDR2 SASEGT. The CDR3 DNA reads TGTGCCAGCAGACACCAGGGATCTGGAAACACCATATATTTT. Translation: CASRHQGSGNTIYF.

The chain recombines TRBV4-1 with TRBJ1-2; unclear D gene. The CDR3 length is 12 residues. V was cut by 0 bases and J by 5 bases, with 4 bases left in between. The germline CDR1 and CDR2 sequences are MGHRA and YSYEKL. The CDR3 DNA reads as TGCGCCAGCAGCCAAGAAACATATGGCTACACCTTC. It encodes CASSQETYGYTF.

V is TRBV7-9 and J is TRBJ1-2; TRBD1 is a possible D gene (6 bases). The CDR3 totals 12 residues. V lost 3 bases, J lost 6 bases, and 8 bases lay in between. Germline V gene data show CDR1 as SEHNR and CDR2 as FQNEAQ (reference sequence). The DNA for the CDR3 is TGTGCCAGCAGCTTGACAGGAGATGGCTACACCTTC. It codes for CASSLTGDGYTF. The variable domain in full, with the rest retrieved from reference TRBV7-9 and TRBJ1-2, is DTGVSQNPRHKITKRGQNVTFRCDPISEHNRLYWYRQTLGQGPEFLTYFQNEAQLEKSRLLSDRFSAERPKGSFSTLEIQRTEQGDSAMYLCASSLTGDGYTFGSGTRLTVV.

CDR3 bases: TGTGCCTGGAGTGGGACTGGGGGGGCGTCAAATCAGCCCCAGCATTTT. This encodes CAWSGTGGASNQPQHF. This sequence joins TRBV30 and TRBJ1-5; a possible D gene is TRBD1 (6 bases). V dropped 1 base and J dropped 4 bases, with 17 bases sitting between them. Germline values: CDR1 GTSNPN, CDR2 SVGIG (reference sequence). CDR3 size: 16 residues.

V and J are TRBV30 and TRBJ1-5, with 8 bases fitting TRBD1. Germline loops: CDR1 GTSNPN, CDR2 SVGIG (reference sequence). The CDR3 is made up of 15 amino acids. V shed 3 bases and J 1 base; nucleotides not matched to a gene: 5. CDR3 sequence (DNA): TGTGCCTGGAGGCCCCGGACAGGGAGCAATCAGCCCCAGCATTTT. Amino acids: CAWRPRTGSNQPQHF.

The gene calls are TRBV6-1 and TRBJ1-1, with a tentative D call TRBD1 (6 bases). Germline lookup yields CDR1 MNHNS and CDR2 SASEGT. The V end was cut by 4 bases, the J end by 4 bases, with 13 bases between. CDR3 length equals 14 residues. This CDR3 is CASSVRTVRTEAFF. The CDR3 DNA sequence: TGTGCCAGCAGTGTTCGGACAGTTCGCACTGAAGCTTTCTTT.

This clone was picked up a small number of times. The V call is TRBV4-1, the J call TRBJ2-5; a weak D match, TRBD2 (5 bases). The V and J ends lost 4 bases and 5 bases respectively, with 11 bases between them. The length of the CDR3 is 13 residues. CDR1 MGHRA and CDR2 YSYEKL come from the germline V gene. The CDR3 reads CASSPQGSETQYF. CDR3 DNA: TGCGCCAGCAGCCCGCAAGGGAGTGAGACCCAGTACTTC.

J is TRBJ1-5 and V is TRBV10-2; 7 bases are a match to TRBD1. Germline V gives CDR1 WSHSY, CDR2 SAAADI. CDR3 length equals 15 residues. The trim removed 6 bases at V and 5 bases at J, leaving 10 bases unmatched. The CDR3 sequence is CASRLGQNPHQPQHF. For the CDR3, the DNA is TGCGCCAGCAGGTTGGGACAGAACCCTCATCAGCCCCAGCATTTT.

The J gene is TRBJ2-2, the V gene TRBV5-1; D remains unclear. Germline V CDR1 and CDR2: SGHRS, YFSETQ. The CDR3 contains 12 residues. Trimming took 0 bases from V and 7 from J, leaving 4 bases between them. CDR3 nucleotide sequence: TGCGCCAGCAGCTTGGCCCTCGGGGAGCTGTTTTTT. This translates into CASSLALGELFF.